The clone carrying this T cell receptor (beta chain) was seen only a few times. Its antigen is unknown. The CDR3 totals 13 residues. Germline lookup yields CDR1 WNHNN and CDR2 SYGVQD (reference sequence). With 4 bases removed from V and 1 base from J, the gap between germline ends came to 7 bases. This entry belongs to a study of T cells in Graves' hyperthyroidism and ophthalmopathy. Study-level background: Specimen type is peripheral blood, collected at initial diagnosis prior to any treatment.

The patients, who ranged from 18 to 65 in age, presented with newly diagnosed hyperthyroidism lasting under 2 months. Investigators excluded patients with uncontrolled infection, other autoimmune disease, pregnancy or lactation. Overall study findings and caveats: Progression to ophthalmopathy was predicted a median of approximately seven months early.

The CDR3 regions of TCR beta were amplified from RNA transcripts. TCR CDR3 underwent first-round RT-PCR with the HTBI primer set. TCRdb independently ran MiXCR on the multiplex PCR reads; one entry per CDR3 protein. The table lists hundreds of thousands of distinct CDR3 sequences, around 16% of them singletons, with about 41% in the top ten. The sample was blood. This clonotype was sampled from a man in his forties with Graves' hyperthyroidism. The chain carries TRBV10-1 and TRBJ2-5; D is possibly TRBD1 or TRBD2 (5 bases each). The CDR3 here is CASSGGVQETQYF. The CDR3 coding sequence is TGCGCCAGCAGTGGAGGGGTCCAAGAGACCCAGTACTTC.